The rows below give T cell receptor beta chains drawn from one sample of a study of cytomegalovirus exposure and HLA in healthy donors. TCRdb's copy holds only in-frame clones and misses some; the assay was immunoSEQ multiplex PCR. The table has 110,000 or so clones, about 88% seen once. Sequencing was performed on PBMCs. All receptors derive from a woman under 30 in good health and CMV-seropositive. Each CDR3 is given with its conserved first and last residue. The order of the fields is clone size, J gene, CDR3 length, V gene, D gene, CDR3 protein, CDR3 DNA. D genes are given only for firm matches. For some rows the clone size is stated as once, few or many, or as a class when expanded; others skip it.

>NA|TRBJ2-7|12|TRBV5-6|NA
CASSFNTYEQYF
TGTGCCAGCAGCTTCAACACCTACGAGCAGTACTTC
>medium-sized|TRBJ2-3|16|TRBV15|TRBD2
CATSRDSGGAQDTQYF
TGTGCCACCAGCAGAGACAGCGGGGGGGCTCAAGATACGCAGTATTTT
>NA|TRBJ2-7|15|TRBV6-5|TRBD2
CASSPTSGSSYEQYF
TGTGCCAGCAGTCCGACTAGCGGGAGTTCCTACGAGCAGTACTTC
>NA|TRBJ1-2|13|TRBV11-3|NA
CASSLGPGGGYTF
TGTGCCAGCAGCCTCGGGCCTGGAGGGGGCTACACCTTC
>NA|TRBJ2-2|17|TRBV25-1|TRBD2
CASSEFRLAANTGELFF
TGTGCCAGCAGTGAGTTCCGACTAGCGGCGAACACCGGGGAGCTGTTTTTT
>NA|TRBJ1-5|14|TRBV5-6|NA
CASSLGGSNQPQHF
TGTGCCAGCAGCTTGGGAGGAAGCAATCAGCCCCAGCATTTT
>NA|TRBJ2-7|16|TRBV4-1|NA
CASSPITGKGVYEQYF
TGCGCCAGCAGTCCAATCACCGGTAAGGGGGTATACGAGCAGTACTTC
>once|TRBJ2-2|16|TRBV5-4|TRBD2
CASSKSGTSSTGELFF
TGTGCCAGCAGCAAAAGCGGGACTAGCAGCACCGGGGAGCTGTTTTTT
>NA|TRBJ1-2|14|TRBV9|NA
CASSVSAGDYGYTF
TGTGCCAGCAGCGTCTCCGCGGGCGACTATGGCTACACCTTC
>NA|TRBJ2-3|13|TRBV28|NA
CASSPPDSTTQYF
TGTGCCAGCAGCCCTCCGGACTCAACTACGCAGTATTTT
>NA|TRBJ2-2|15|TRBV28|NA
CASRLPLGVSGELFF
TGTGCCAGCAGGCTCCCCTTGGGCGTAAGCGGGGAGCTGTTTTTT
>NA|TRBJ1-4|16|TRBV18|NA
CASSPRLAGNNEKLFF
TGTGCCAGCTCACCAAGGTTGGCAGGTAACAATGAAAAACTGTTTTTT
>NA|TRBJ2-1|15|TRBV7-9|NA
CASSLEWGRLNEQFF
TGTGCCAGCAGCTTAGAATGGGGCAGGCTGAATGAGCAGTTCTTC
>NA|TRBJ1-5|13|TRBV19|NA
CASTGPGQQPQHF
TGTGCCAGTACCGGTCCAGGGCAACAGCCCCAGCATTTT
>NA|TRBJ1-1|15|TRBV5-4|TRBD1
CASSFEARGFPEAFF
TGTGCCAGCAGCTTTGAGGCCAGGGGGTTTCCTGAAGCTTTCTTT
>NA|TRBJ2-7|13|TRBV18|NA
CASSPPGDNEQYF
TGTGCCAGCTCACCACCAGGGGATAACGAGCAGTACTTC
>NA|TRBJ2-7|15|TRBV5-1|TRBD1
CASSQRLSGQDVLDF
TGCGCCAGCAGCCAACGCCTCTCGGGACAGGACGTCCTGGACTTC